This is a list of T cell receptor beta chains from one sample in a study of a mutant IDH1 vaccine in newly diagnosed glioma. Sequencing used immunoSEQ multiplex PCR; TCRdb keeps in-frame clones, though not all of them. The table has roughly 68,000 clones, around 79% seen once. The source material was PBMCs, sampled from a glioma patient treated with radiotherapy, temozolomide or both. These receptors all come from a man aged 50-59 years with glioma. Both conserved end residues are part of each CDR3. D genes are given only for firm matches. Rows may omit the clone size; those that give it use once, few, many or a size class.

NA	TRBV2	NA	TRBJ1-1	TGTGCCAGCCGGCCCTGGAACGCGAACACTGAAGCTTTCTTT	CASRPWNANTEAFF
few	TRBV9	NA	TRBJ1-2	TGTGCCAGCAGCGTAAACGGGATCCGCTATGGCTACACCTTC	CASSVNGIRYGYTF
NA	TRBV4-1	TRBD1	TRBJ1-5	TGCGCCAGCAGCCAAGGCAGGGGGAATCAGCCCCAGCATTTT	CASSQGRGNQPQHF
NA	TRBV10-3	NA	TRBJ2-1	TGTGCCATCAGTCACTCCGGGACAAGCTCCTACAATGAGCAGTTCTTC	CAISHSGTSSYNEQFF
few	TRBV2	TRBD1	TRBJ1-5	TGTGCCAGCAGTGAGGGGACAGGGGATATACGGAGCAATCAGCCCCAGCATTTT	CASSEGTGDIRSNQPQHF
once	TRBV30	TRBD1	TRBJ1-5	TGTGCCTGGACCCCTGGACAGGGAGGTCAGCCCCAGCATTTT	CAWTPGQGGQPQHF
NA	TRBV5-1	TRBD1	TRBJ1-2	TGCGCCAGCAGACGGGACAGGGGGCCGGGGGACTATGGCTACACCTTC	CASRRDRGPGDYGYTF
NA	TRBV11-2	NA	TRBJ1-1	TGTGCCAGCAGCATACTAGCGACAGGTCTCGGTATGAACACTGAAGCTTTCTTT	CASSILATGLGMNTEAFF
NA	TRBV5-8	NA	TRBJ1-1	TGTGCCAGCAAAGGTTCCACTTCCATGAACACTGAAGCTTTCTTT	CASKGSTSMNTEAFF
NA	TRBV6-1	NA	TRBJ1-5	TGTGCCAGCAGTGGGGGGTCTCCCCGGGGCAATCAGCCCCAGCATTTT	CASSGGSPRGNQPQHF
NA	TRBV29-1	NA	TRBJ2-2	TGCAGCATATTAGACCTGTCCACCACCGGGGAGCTGTTTTTT	CSILDLSTTGELFF
few	TRBV30	NA	TRBJ1-1	TGTGCCTGGAGTGTAATAGGGGCGAACACTGAAGCTTTCTTT	CAWSVIGANTEAFF
NA	TRBV4-3	TRBD1	TRBJ1-5	TGCGCCAGCAGCCCCGACAGGGGGGGACCCAATCAGCCCCAGCATTTT	CASSPDRGGPNQPQHF
NA	TRBV19	NA	TRBJ2-5	TGTGCCAGTAGTATAGGGACAGAGGGAGAGACCCAGTACTTC	CASSIGTEGETQYF
NA	TRBV7-9	NA	TRBJ2-2	TGTGCCAGCGGACATCTCGGTAGGGCCGGGGAGCTGTTTTTT	CASGHLGRAGELFF
NA	TRBV4-1	NA	TRBJ2-5	TGCGCCAGCAGCCATCCACAAGAGACCCAGTACTTC	CASSHPQETQYF
NA	TRBV7-2	NA	TRBJ2-7	TGTGCCAGCAGCTTAGCTCAGGCGGTTTCCTACGAGCAGTACTTC	CASSLAQAVSYEQYF
medium-sized	TRBV7-9	TRBD2	TRBJ2-1	TGTGCCAGCAGCTCGACCTCGGGACTAGCACCCATTGAGCAGTTCTTC	CASSSTSGLAPIEQFF
NA	TRBV19	TRBD1	TRBJ2-7	TGTGCCAGCGGCCGGGACAGGGGGTACGAGCAGTACTTC	CASGRDRGYEQYF
NA	TRBV19	TRBD2	TRBJ2-1	TGTGCCAGTAGTATAGGCGGGGGTGTCAATGAGCAGTTCTTC	CASSIGGGVNEQFF
NA	TRBV5-6	NA	TRBJ2-6	TGTGCCAGCAGCTGGAGGCGACCTGGGGCCAACGTCCTGACTTTC	CASSWRRPGANVLTF
NA	TRBV4-3	NA	TRBJ2-6	TGCGCCAGCAGCCAAGATCAGTTGGTTGTTGGGGCCAACGTCCTGACTTTC	CASSQDQLVVGANVLTF
NA	TRBV27	TRBD1	TRBJ1-2	TGTGCCAGCAGATCAGCGGACAGGGCTCTATATGGCTACACCTTC	CASRSADRALYGYTF
NA	TRBV6-1	NA	TRBJ1-5	TGTGCCAGCAGTGACAACACCTTCGGGAGCCAGCCCCAGCATTTT	CASSDNTFGSQPQHF
NA	TRBV12-2	NA	TRBJ2-1	TGTGCAAGCCCCTTGGACCCCGACGGGACCAACAACAATGAGCAGTTCTTC	CASPLDPDGTNNNEQFF
NA	TRBV7-9	NA	TRBJ2-7	TGTGCCAGCAGCTTTGGGGGGTTAGCCTACGAGCAGTACTTC	CASSFGGLAYEQYF
NA	TRBV9	TRBD2	TRBJ2-3	TGTGCCAGCAGCGTAGTGGCGGGGGACACAGATACGCAGTATTTT	CASSVVAGDTDTQYF
NA	TRBV6-1	NA	TRBJ1-5	TGTGCCAGCAGTGCCGGGATTAGCAATCAGCCCCAGCATTTT	CASSAGISNQPQHF
NA	TRBV2	TRBD2	TRBJ2-7	TGTGCCAGCAGTGAACTCCTAGCGGGGGGCCCTCTCGTCTACGAGCAGTACTTC	CASSELLAGGPLVYEQYF
NA	TRBV5-1	NA	TRBJ1-2	TGCGCCAGCAGCTTGGCCAGGGCAAACTATGGCTACACCTTC	CASSLARANYGYTF
NA	TRBV29-1	NA	TRBJ1-1	TGCAGCCTCCGATCGGGGTCTGAAGCTTTCTTT	CSLRSGSEAFF